The clone carrying this T cell receptor beta chain was seen only a few times. Its specificity is not known. These data come from a study of blood T cells in healthy people across ages. Study-level results: Any conclusive comparison of naive versus antigen-experienced cells was prevented by using unsorted PBMCs. Investigators viewed diversity estimates from one million T cells as underestimates, the study reported. When set beside aged donors, long-lived donors presented more naive CD4+ cells and higher diversity.

This CDR3 spans 15 amino acids. The V and J ends lost 2 bases and 0 bases respectively, with 11 bases between them. Germline assignment: CDR1 SNHLY and CDR2 FYNNEI. Together with a sample-barcoded 5' primer, a J-beta primer mix was included in a second PCR lasting about 6 to 12 cycles. CDR3-containing paired-end reads numbered at least 2.5 million in each sample. A single record per CDR3 protein comes from TCRdb applying MiXCR to the 5' RACE reads. The table shows about 640,000 distinct CDR3 sequences, with around 54% occurring only once. The sample was blood. J is TRBJ2-7 and V is TRBV2; D unclear. The sequence was collected from a man aged 60 to 69 in good health. CDR3 amino acids: CASSEKAALSYEQYF. CDR3 bases: TGTGCCAGCAGTGAAAAGGCAGCACTCTCCTACGAGCAGTACTTC.